The 20 T cell receptor beta chains below come from one sample, sequenced in a study of type 1 regulatory T cells. Broader study findings: Compared with non-type 1 regulatory T cells, type 1 regulatory T cells showed a more restricted TCR repertoire.

Their target antigens are unknown. From the reads, TCRdb called clonotypes with MiXCR, one entry per CDR3 protein. The data show some 71,000 distinct CDR3 sequences, with around 21% seen just once and 8.3% held by the top ten. What was sequenced was cultured type 1 regulatory T (Tr1) cells, either the whole culture or a sorted fraction (not recorded which). The receptors were sampled from a human donor in good health.

This clonotype was observed at least ten times. The chain has TRBV6-2 or TRBV6-3 and TRBJ2-1, with a possible D match to TRBD1 (5 bases). The germline CDR1 and CDR2 sequences are MNHEY and SVGEGT. This CDR3 spans 13 amino acids. V was pared by 6 bases and J by 7 bases, with 13 bases between. CDR3 sequence (DNA): TGTGCCAGCAGCGGCGGCAGGGCAAATGAGCAGTTCTTC. It translates to CASSGGRANEQFF.

The chain links TRBV7-2 to TRBJ2-3; D assignment may be TRBD1 or TRBD2 (5 bases each). The CDR3 is made up of 15 amino acids. V was trimmed by 6 bases and J by 8 bases, leaving 21 bases between them. In germline, CDR1 is SGHTA, CDR2 FQGNSA. The CDR3 sequence: CASRPQGAVMGTQYF. In DNA, the CDR3 is TGTGCCAGCAGGCCCCAGGGAGCGGTGATGGGTACGCAGTATTTT.

This chain joins TRBV11-2 and TRBJ2-1, with 11 nucleotides matching TRBD2. Trimming removed 0 bases from V and 10 bases from J; junction bases left unmatched: 8. CDR3 length: 16 amino acids. Germline V gene lookup returns CDR1 SGHAT and CDR2 FQNNGV. In DNA, the CDR3 is TGTGCCAGCAGCTTAGATAGGCTAGCGGGAGGTCTGGAGCAGTTCTTC. The encoded protein is CASSLDRLAGGLEQFF.

V is TRBV5-1 and J is TRBJ2-3; D unclear. The CDR3 is made up of 13 amino acids. Trimming pared 4 bases from V and 5 bases from J, leaving 11 bases between. Germline CDR1 is SGHRS and CDR2 is YFSETQ. The CDR3: CASSPPSLDTQYF. Here the CDR3 DNA reads TGCGCCAGCAGCCCCCCCAGTTTAGATACGCAGTATTTT.

The rearrangement links TRBV6-5 to TRBJ2-5; D uncertain. The CDR3 length is 11 residues. CDR1 is MNHEY, CDR2 SVGAGI, per germline. V was trimmed by 0 bases and J by 5 bases, leaving 1 base between them. CDR3 loop: CASSYSETQYF. CDR3 nucleotide sequence: TGTGCCAGCAGTTACTCGGAGACCCAGTACTTC.

This clonotype was seen only a few times. The V call is TRBV20-1, the J call TRBJ1-1, with D tentatively TRBD1 (6 bases). Germline-derived CDR1 and CDR2 are DFQATT and SNEGSKA (reference sequence). V lost 2 bases, J lost 1 base, and 11 bases lay in between. CDR3 length equals 14 residues. CDR3 nucleotide sequence: TGCAGTGCTAGACGGGGGGCACAGAACACTGAAGCTTTCTTT. This encodes CSARRGAQNTEAFF.

The J gene is TRBJ2-1, the V gene TRBV5-1; 12 nucleotides align to TRBD2. Germline assignment: CDR1 SGHRS and CDR2 YFSETQ. Losses at the gene ends were 3 bases for V and 10 bases for J; bases not matched to a gene: 8. This CDR3 comprises 15 residues. The DNA for the CDR3 is TGCGCCAGCAGCTCCGGACTAGCGGGGCCCTGGGAGCAGTTCTTC. Its translation is CASSSGLAGPWEQFF.

Concerning this clonotype itself: A single base separates this from a much larger clone, so it may be a read error. The chain combines TRBV19 with TRBJ1-4; D is undetermined. With 5 bases removed from V and 0 bases from J, the gap between germline ends came to 7 bases. The CDR3 totals 14 residues. Germline CDR1 reads LNHDA; CDR2 reads SQIVND (reference sequence). The CDR3 loop is CASSRQPTNEKLFF. The CDR3 nucleotides are TGTGCCAGTAGTCGACAACCAACTAATGAAAAACTGTTTTTT.

This clonotype was detected a few times. This sequence joins TRBV10-3 and TRBJ2-3, with TRBD1 matching over 12 bases. Trimming took 5 bases from V and 4 from J; bases not matched to a gene: 10. From germline, CDR1 is ENHRY and CDR2 SYGVKD. This CDR3 has 17 residues. The CDR3 nucleotides read TGTGCCATCAGTCCGGGACAGGGGGCCCTAGGGGCAGATACGCAGTATTTT. Its protein product is CAISPGQGALGADTQYF.

The chain is built from TRBV24-1 and TRBJ2-2; a weak D match, TRBD2 (6 bases). V lost 1 base to trimming and J lost 4 bases, with 12 bases between them. Germline CDR1 reads KGHDR; CDR2 reads SFDVKD. The CDR3 contains 16 residues. CDR3 loop: CATSDFQAAGTGELFF. DNA for the CDR3: TGTGCCACCAGTGATTTCCAGGCAGCGGGCACCGGGGAGCTGTTTTTT.

V and J are TRBV5-1 and TRBJ2-7, with 8 positions matching TRBD1. This CDR3 is 14 amino acids long. The ends lost 0 bases at V and 1 base at J; junction bases unmatched: 0. Germline V CDR1 and CDR2: SGHRS, YFSETQ. DNA of the CDR3: TGCGCCAGCAGCTTGGACAGGGGGTCCTACGAGCAGTACTTC. It encodes CASSLDRGSYEQYF. Using reference TRBV5-1 and TRBJ2-7 for the parts outside the CDR3, the full variable domain is KAGVTQTPRYLIKTRGQQVTLSCSPISGHRSVSWYQQTPGQGLQFLFEYFSETQRNKGNFPGRFSGRQFSNSRSEMNVSTLELGDSALYLCASSLDRGSYEQYFGPGTRLTVT.

The rearrangement joins TRBV2 to TRBJ2-1; tentatively, D is TRBD1 (5 bases). The CDR3 consists of 14 residues. Germline values: CDR1 SNHLY, CDR2 FYNNEI. Deletions cut 10 bases from V and 0 bases from J, with 13 bases between. The CDR3 protein is CATTTGVSYNEQFF. In DNA, the CDR3 is TGTGCCACAACCACAGGTGTCTCCTACAATGAGCAGTTCTTC.

V usage is TRBV20-1 and J usage is TRBJ2-3; weak D call: TRBD2 (5 bases). CDR1 is DFQATT, CDR2 SNEGSKA, per germline (reference sequence). The CDR3 extends over 14 amino acids. The CDR3 reads CRPGGGSGTDTQYF. The CDR3 DNA sequence: TGCAGGCCCGGCGGCGGGTCGGGTACAGATACGCAGTATTTT.

This clonotype occurred a few times. The chain couples TRBV15 to TRBJ1-2; unclear D gene. Germline CDR1 and CDR2: LNHNV and YYDKDF (reference sequence). Deletions cut 0 bases from V and 5 bases from J, with 10 bases between. This CDR3 region has 14 residues. CDR3 in amino acids: CATSRDLGDYGYTF. The CDR3, as DNA: TGTGCCACCAGCAGAGATCTTGGGGATTATGGCTACACCTTC. Full variable domain (missing parts from reference TRBV15 and TRBJ1-2): DAMVIQNPRYQVTQFGKPVTLSCSQTLNHNVMYWYQQKSSQAPKLLFHYYDKDFNNEADTPDNFQSRRPNTSFCFLDIRSPGLGDTAMYLCATSRDLGDYGYTFGSGTRLTVV.

This clonotype turned up a few times. This chain links TRBV10-3 with TRBJ1-1; D gene uncertain. Trimming stripped 0 bases from V and 4 bases from J, with 6 bases between. This CDR3 is built from 13 residues. Germline values: CDR1 ENHRY, CDR2 SYGVKD. The chain's CDR3 is CAISESISTEAFF. In DNA form, the CDR3 reads TGTGCCATCAGTGAGTCGATTTCCACTGAAGCTTTCTTT.

This clonotype has just one count. This chain uses TRBV7-7 with TRBJ2-7, with a tentative D call TRBD1 (5 bases). Germline CDR1 SSHAT, CDR2 FNYEAQ (reference sequence). Trimming took 5 bases from V and 6 from J, leaving 11 bases between them. The CDR3 runs to 12 residues. The CDR3 DNA is TGTGCCAGCAGCGTCCCAGGGCTCGAGCAGTACTTC. It yields the protein CASSVPGLEQYF.

The chain carries TRBV29-1 and TRBJ2-7; D is uncertain. The CDR3 sequence is 12 residues long. V was clipped by 4 bases and J by 9 bases, with 16 bases between them. The germline gives CDR1 SQVTM, CDR2 ANQGSEA. The DNA for the CDR3 is TGCAGCGTTGTCTTGGTCTTGGGCGGGCAGTACTTC. This encodes CSVVLVLGGQYF.

A few counts support this clonotype. V usage is TRBV10-3 and J usage is TRBJ2-7; unclear D gene. CDR3 length: 14 residues. V lost 4 bases and J lost 2, with 12 bases in between. CDR1 is ENHRY and CDR2 is SYGVKD in the germline V gene. The CDR3 region is CAISAEQLTYEQYF. CDR3 nucleotide sequence: TGTGCCATCAGTGCAGAGCAATTAACCTACGAGCAGTACTTC.

The chain employs TRBV6-1 and TRBJ2-7; 10 bases are a match to TRBD1. J gave up 6 bases and V 4 bases, and 9 bases lay outside the gene matches. This CDR3 has 15 amino acids. Germline V gene sequence: CDR1 MNHNS, CDR2 SASEGT. The CDR3 loop is CASSASGTGDREQYF. The DNA of the CDR3 is TGTGCCAGCAGTGCTTCCGGGACAGGGGATCGCGAGCAGTACTTC.

The sample holds many counts of this clonotype. The chain combines TRBV18 with TRBJ2-5; D gene ambiguous. The germline V gene encodes CDR1 KGHSH and CDR2 LQKENI. Trimming removed 0 bases at V and 4 bases at J, with 3 bases between. CDR3 length: 12 amino acids. DNA of the CDR3: TGTGCCAGCTCACCACCATTAGAGACCCAGTACTTC. It encodes CASSPPLETQYF.